This T cell receptor (beta chain) was identified in a study of blood T cell repertoires in COVID-19. The data were produced by immunoSEQ multiplex PCR, yet TCRdb's version contains in-frame clones alone and is incomplete. This repertoire shows about 35,000 clones, 80% to 90% found once; its top ten account for 3% to 4%. The CDR3 runs to 16 residues. J gave up 0 bases and V 2 bases, and 3 bases lay outside the gene matches. CDR1 and CDR2 (germline): PRHDT, FYEKMQ (reference sequence). This sequence joins TRBV13 and TRBJ1-1, with 10 nucleotides matching TRBD1. This TCR derives from a man aged 45-65 years with acute or convalescent COVID-19. The source material was peripheral blood. The CDR3, as DNA: TGTGCCAGCAGCTTATGGGACAGGGGCATGAACACTGAAGCTTTCTTT. Amino acid sequence: CASSLWDRGMNTEAFF.